These 10 T cell receptor beta chains were all obtained from the same sample, sequenced in a study of blood T cell repertoires in COVID-19. The assay was immunoSEQ multiplex PCR, and TCRdb's table has in-frame clones only and misses some. The sample yields 100,000 to 150,000 clones, about 88% seen once. The source material was PBMCs or T cells enriched from blood (not recorded which). Receptors were obtained from a woman between 45 and 65 years old who had recovered from COVID-19.

The rearrangement links TRBV5-1 to TRBJ1-1; possible D gene TRBD1, 6 bases. The germline gives CDR1 SGHRS, CDR2 YFSETQ. The V end was cut by 0 bases, the J end by 2 bases, with 11 bases between. The length of the CDR3 is 15 residues. CDR3 in amino acids: CASSLEGELNTEAFF. CDR3 nucleotide sequence: TGCGCCAGCAGCTTGGAGGGGGAACTTAACACTGAAGCTTTCTTT.

The chain has TRBV11-3 and TRBJ2-3; 7 nucleotides match TRBD2. This CDR3 is 14 amino acids long. V was clipped by 2 bases and J by 1 base; unmatched bases: 0. The germline V gene has CDR1 SGHNT and CDR2 YENEEA. CDR3 loop: CASSLRGGTDTQYF. The CDR3 DNA sequence: TGTGCCAGCAGCTTACGGGGGGGCACAGATACGCAGTATTTT.

This chain joins TRBV3-1 (or the pseudogene TRBV3-2) and TRBJ2-3; TRBD2 matches at 14 bases. This CDR3 contains 19 residues. Germline V gene lookup returns CDR1 LGHDT and CDR2 YNNKEL (reference sequence). The J segment lost 3 bases and the V segment lost 0 bases, leaving 8 bases of the junction unmatched. The CDR3 nucleotides read TGTGCCAGCAGCCAAGACCGACTAGCGGGGGGGCAGGAGACAGATACGCAGTATTTT. Its translation: CASSQDRLAGGQETDTQYF.

V and J are TRBV9 and TRBJ2-2; 7 nucleotides line up with TRBD2. From germline, CDR1 is SGDLS and CDR2 YYNGEE. The CDR3 contains 16 residues. After removal of 1 base from V and 2 bases from J, the junction contained 5 bases not matched to a gene. The DNA for the CDR3 is TGTGCCAGCAGCGTAAGGCTAGCGGTTAACACCGGGGAGCTGTTTTTT. Translation gives CASSVRLAVNTGELFF.

The CDR3 reads CASSLYNSGNTIYF. DNA for the CDR3: TGTGCCAGCAGCTTATATAACTCTGGAAACACCATATATTTT. V usage is TRBV11-3 and J usage is TRBJ1-3; D ambiguous. Germline CDR1 reads SGHNT; CDR2 reads YENEEA. Trimming stripped 2 bases from V and 0 bases from J, with 5 bases between. The CDR3 contains 14 residues.

The chain employs TRBV18 and TRBJ1-4; no clear D gene. Germline V lookup: CDR1 KGHSH, CDR2 LQKENI. V was pared by 2 bases and J by 4 bases, with 8 bases between. This CDR3 has 14 amino acids. The CDR3 DNA reads TGTGCCAGCTCACCAAGTAGAAGTAATGAAAAACTGTTTTTT. Translated: CASSPSRSNEKLFF. The full variable domain, its missing parts supplied by reference TRBV18 and TRBJ1-4, is NAGVMQNPRHLVRRRGQEARLRCSPMKGHSHVYWYRQLPEEGLKFMVYLQKENIIDESGMPKERFSAEFPKEGPSILRIQQVVRGDSAAYFCASSPSRSNEKLFFGSGTQLSVL.

The chain links TRBV5-1 to TRBJ2-3, with D uncertain. The CDR3 runs 11 residues. CDR1 and CDR2 (germline): SGHRS, YFSETQ. Trimming took 5 bases from V and 3 from J, leaving 4 bases between them. In DNA form, the CDR3 reads TGCGCCAGCAGTCAAACAGATACGCAGTATTTT. Translation: CASSQTDTQYF.

This clone has more than one count but fewer than ten. This chain joins TRBV7-9 and TRBJ2-7; no reliable D call. Germline V gene lookup returns CDR1 SEHNR and CDR2 FQNEAQ (reference sequence). V lost 5 bases, J lost 0 bases, and 14 bases lay in between. The CDR3 sequence is 15 residues long. The CDR3 region is CASSDPPTRSYEQYF. CDR3 in DNA: TGTGCCAGCAGCGATCCGCCGACACGCTCCTACGAGCAGTACTTC.

Remarks on this clone: This CDR3 is also generated by other DNA sequences in the sample. The rearrangement links TRBV19 to TRBJ2-1, with 10 bases aligning to TRBD2. The J segment lost 3 bases and the V segment lost 8 bases, leaving 4 bases of the junction unmatched. The CDR3 has 14 amino acids. Germline lookup yields CDR1 LNHDA and CDR2 SQIVND (reference sequence). The CDR3 spells CASSSGGDYNEQFF. CDR3 bases: TGTGCCAGTTCTAGCGGGGGAGACTACAATGAGCAGTTCTTC.

The chain recombines TRBV4-1 with TRBJ1-3; D is possibly TRBD1 (5 bases). CDR1 and CDR2 from the germline V gene are MGHRA and YSYEKL. V was pared by 1 base and J by 0 bases, with 13 bases between. The CDR3 spans 17 residues. The CDR3 reads CASSQGEGLLSGNTIYF. CDR3 coding DNA: TGCGCCAGCAGCCAAGGGGAGGGGCTCCTCTCTGGAAACACCATATATTTT.